The 8 T cell receptor beta chains listed next were all sequenced from one sample in a study of OX40 agonist ivuxolimab in advanced cancers. Sequencing was performed with immunoSEQ multiplex PCR; in TCRdb, only in-frame clones are kept and a portion is missing. The table has more than 50,000 clones, roughly 80% seen once; the top ten hold roughly 4%. Here the sequenced sample was CD4+ or CD8+ T cells sorted from blood, taken in a trial of the OX40 agonist ivuxolimab. All receptors come from an adult with an advanced solid tumor such as melanoma, head and neck, liver or kidney cancer.

The V gene is TRBV28, the J gene TRBJ2-3; the match to TRBD2 covers 10 bases. This CDR3 is built from 14 residues. V was pared by 8 bases and J by 2 bases, with 4 bases of the junction left unmatched. The germline V gene encodes CDR1 MDHEN and CDR2 SYDVKM. CDR3 in amino acids: CASFSGRTTDTQYF. The CDR3, as DNA: TGTGCCAGCTTTAGCGGGAGGACCACAGATACGCAGTATTTT.

This clone was seen just once. The genes are TRBV6-1 and TRBJ2-5; D is undetermined. This CDR3 has 14 amino acids. CDR1 is MNHNS, CDR2 SASEGT, per germline. The V gene lost 2 bases and the J gene lost 5 bases, with 12 bases spanning the gap. The CDR3 reads CASSELVFRETQYF. As DNA, the CDR3 is TGTGCCAGCAGTGAACTCGTGTTTCGGGAGACCCAGTACTTC.

The chain carries TRBV6-6 and TRBJ1-2; D may be TRBD1 (6 bases). The germline V and J ends were trimmed by 5 bases and 8 bases, with 12 bases remaining between them. Per the germline V gene, CDR1 is MNHNY and CDR2 is SVGAGI (reference sequence). The CDR3 runs to 12 residues. DNA of the CDR3: TGTGCCAGCAGTCAGATGGGGGGCGGCTACACCTTC. Translating gives CASSQMGGGYTF.

The chain recombines TRBV18 with TRBJ1-3; D gene unclear. The germline V and J ends were trimmed by 2 bases and 0 bases, with 5 bases remaining between them. This CDR3 comprises 14 residues. Germline CDR1 and CDR2: KGHSH and LQKENI. The CDR3 loop is CASSPTNSGNTIYF. CDR3 nucleotide sequence: TGTGCCAGCTCACCAACCAACTCTGGAAACACCATATATTTT.

This clone was recorded only once. The rearrangement links TRBV6-1 to TRBJ1-3; TRBD1 matches at 8 bases. There are 15 residues in the CDR3. The ends lost 6 bases at V and 2 bases at J; junction bases unmatched: 6. Germline-derived CDR1 and CDR2 are MNHNS and SASEGT. DNA of the CDR3: TGTGCCAGCAGAACCGACAGGGGAACTGGAAACACCATATATTTT. The encoded protein is CASRTDRGTGNTIYF.

This rearrangement joins TRBV2 to TRBJ2-2, with no clear D. There are 12 residues in the CDR3. From germline, CDR1 is SNHLY and CDR2 FYNNEI. V was clipped by 6 bases and J by 1 base, with 3 bases between them. This CDR3 is CASSLNTGELFF. CDR3 bases: TGTGCCAGCAGCCTGAACACCGGGGAGCTGTTTTTT.

The V gene is TRBV5-1, the J gene TRBJ2-7, with D possibly TRBD2 on 5 matching bases. The germline CDR1 and CDR2 sequences are SGHRS and YFSETQ. The length of the CDR3 is 12 residues. The V gene lost 5 bases and the J gene lost 2 bases, with 8 bases spanning the gap. The CDR3 DNA reads as TGCGCCAGCAGTCTCGGGGCCTACGAGCAGTACTTC. This translates into CASSLGAYEQYF.

V is TRBV18 and J is TRBJ1-4; 9 bases line up with TRBD1. Germline V lookup: CDR1 KGHSH, CDR2 LQKENI. Germline trimming cut 3 bases from V and 7 bases from J; bases unmatched to any gene: 0. This CDR3 spans 13 amino acids. The CDR3 here is CASSPDRGEKLFF. For the CDR3, the DNA is TGTGCCAGCTCACCGGACAGGGGTGAAAAACTGTTTTTT.